Following are 32 T cell receptor beta chains from one sample sequenced in a study of T-cell reconstitution after alpha-beta-depleted transplantation in children. Library preparation (for TCRbeta) was performed with unique molecular identifiers. MiXCR was run by TCRdb on the PCR reads, yielding one entry per CDR3 protein. The repertoire holds around 960,000 distinct CDR3 sequences, under 30% seen once, with over 25% in the top ten. Specimen: PBMCs, mostly from graft donor cells, collected 360 days after TCRalphabeta/CD19-depleted stem cell transplant. The receptors stem from a boy less than two years old who had a stem cell transplant for SCID, so the T cells may come from the graft donor.

The chain combines TRBV7-9 with TRBJ2-7; no reliable D call. Trimming left V 3 bases short and J 2 bases short, with 11 bases between. The CDR3 is made up of 14 amino acids. CDR1 is SEHNR and CDR2 is FQNEAQ in the germline V gene (reference sequence). CDR3 nucleotide sequence: TGTGCCAGCAGCTTGACGGCCGCCCCCTACGAGCAGTACTTC. It specifies CASSLTAAPYEQYF.

Only a few counts were recorded for this clonotype. V gene TRBV7-3 combines with J gene TRBJ2-7, with 12 bases matching TRBD1. The CDR3 has 14 residues. J lost 5 bases, V lost 5 bases, and 4 bases had no gene match. CDR1 and CDR2 (germline): SGHTA, FQGTGA. CDR3: CASSPGTGGNEQYF. The DNA of the CDR3 is TGTGCCAGCAGCCCGGGGACAGGGGGCAACGAGCAGTACTTC. The variable domain in full, completed from reference TRBV7-3 and TRBJ2-7, reads GAGVSQTPSNKVTEKGKYVELRCDPISGHTALYWYRQSLGQGPEFLIYFQGTGAADDSGLPNDRFFAVRPEGSVSTLKIQRTERGDSAVYLCASSPGTGGNEQYFGPGTRLTVT.

V gene TRBV5-1 combines with J gene TRBJ2-7; D is possibly TRBD2 (6 bases). Per the germline V gene, CDR1 is SGHRS and CDR2 is YFSETQ. V was pared by 0 bases and J by 3 bases, with 13 bases between. The CDR3 has 15 amino acids. This chain's CDR3 is CASSLATGEDYEQYF. DNA for the CDR3: TGCGCCAGCAGCTTGGCCACGGGGGAGGACTACGAGCAGTACTTC.

The chain links TRBV29-1 to TRBJ2-1, with TRBD1 matching over 10 bases. This CDR3 comprises 13 residues. Germline V CDR1 and CDR2: SQVTM, ANQGSEA. The V and J ends lost 7 bases and 9 bases, in that order; junction bases with no gene match: 9. The CDR3 DNA is TGCAGCGCAGGACAGGGGGATCTGCGTGAGCAGTTCTTC. As protein: CSAGQGDLREQFF.

V and J are TRBV6-5 and TRBJ1-1; D perhaps matches TRBD1 (5 bases). With 4 bases removed from V and 4 bases from J, the gap between germline ends came to 16 bases. Germline-derived CDR1 and CDR2 are MNHEY and SVGAGI. This CDR3 has 15 residues. CDR3 protein: CASSSPAGRGTEAFF. The CDR3 bases are TGTGCCAGCAGTTCGCCCGCAGGGAGGGGCACTGAAGCTTTCTTT.

The V gene is TRBV9, the J gene TRBJ2-3, with no clear D. Germline V gene sequence: CDR1 SGDLS, CDR2 YYNGEE. The CDR3 length is 15 residues. Deletions cut 3 bases from V and 0 bases from J, with 11 bases between. This CDR3 is CASSAAARSTDTQYF. The CDR3 DNA reads TGTGCCAGCAGCGCAGCAGCGCGAAGCACAGATACGCAGTATTTT.

V gene TRBV20-1 combines with J gene TRBJ2-3, with D possibly called TRBD1 or TRBD2 (5 bases each). The germline V and J ends were trimmed by 2 bases and 1 base, with 16 bases remaining between them. This CDR3 contains 16 residues. CDR1 is DFQATT and CDR2 is SNEGSKA in the germline V gene (reference sequence). The CDR3 reads CSARKSRDGRTDTQYF. The CDR3 DNA is TGCAGTGCTAGAAAGTCTAGGGACGGGCGCACAGATACGCAGTATTTT.

The rearrangement links TRBV4-3 to TRBJ2-7; TRBD2 matches at 10 bases. The ends lost 1 base at V and 2 bases at J; junction bases unmatched: 5. The CDR3 extends over 16 amino acids. The germline gives CDR1 LGHNA, CDR2 YSLEER. The CDR3 spells CASSQVGTSVAYEQYF. CDR3 nucleotide sequence: TGCGCCAGCAGCCAAGTCGGGACTAGCGTAGCCTACGAGCAGTACTTC.

V is TRBV15 and J is TRBJ1-5, with 7 bases fitting TRBD1. V shed 4 bases, J shed 4 bases, and the junction held 10 bases outside the gene matches. This CDR3 has 16 residues. Germline CDR1 is LNHNV and CDR2 is YYDKDF (reference sequence). CDR3 bases: TGTGCCACCAGCAAAATTACTCCAGGGGGAAATCAGCCCCAGCATTTT. It specifies CATSKITPGGNQPQHF.

This chain connects TRBV12-3 or TRBV12-4 to TRBJ1-3; the D gene is possibly TRBD1 (5 bases). Trimming took off 3 bases at V and 8 bases at J, with 14 bases between the two ends. The CDR3 has 14 amino acids. CDR3 nucleotide sequence: TGTGCCAGCAGTTTGGGGGGTAGGGAGGACACCATATATTTT. It translates to CASSLGGREDTIYF.

V usage is TRBV24-1 and J usage is TRBJ2-1; D possibly corresponds to TRBD1 (5 bases). This CDR3 region has 14 residues. The germline CDR1 and CDR2 sequences are KGHDR and SFDVKD. V was trimmed by 4 bases and J by 4 bases, leaving 10 bases between them. The CDR3 sequence is CATSETTEYNEQFF. The CDR3 DNA sequence: TGTGCCACCAGTGAAACGACAGAGTACAATGAGCAGTTCTTC.

The rearrangement links TRBV5-1 to TRBJ2-7; a possible D gene is TRBD2 (5 bases). The V end lost 2 bases, the J end lost 7 bases, and 16 bases lay between the germline ends. Germline V gene lookup returns CDR1 SGHRS and CDR2 YFSETQ. The CDR3 is 14 amino acids. The CDR3 coding sequence is TGCGCCAGCAGCTTTGAAGGACCGACGGGAGAGCAGTACTTC. The encoded protein is CASSFEGPTGEQYF.

The chain combines TRBV28 with TRBJ2-1; D not certain. V lost 3 bases and J lost 2, with 14 bases in between. CDR1 and CDR2 from the germline V gene are MDHEN and SYDVKM. The CDR3 extends over 16 amino acids. The CDR3 sequence is CASSFSPGNTYNEQFF. The CDR3 bases are TGTGCCAGCAGTTTTTCCCCAGGTAATACCTACAATGAGCAGTTCTTC.

The chain couples TRBV29-1 to TRBJ2-3, with 7 bases lining up with TRBD2. CDR3 length: 14 residues. Losses at the gene ends were 4 bases for V and 2 bases for J; bases not matched to a gene: 6. Germline V gene sequence: CDR1 SQVTM, CDR2 ANQGSEA. This CDR3 reads CSVGRGGPTDTQYF. The CDR3 region has the DNA TGCAGCGTTGGGAGGGGAGGGCCCACAGATACGCAGTATTTT.

This clonotype was detected a few times. The chain carries TRBV20-1 and TRBJ1-1; the match to TRBD1 covers 9 bases. J gave up 0 bases and V 6 bases, and 8 bases lay outside the gene matches. Germline assignment: CDR1 DFQATT and CDR2 SNEGSKA (reference sequence). CDR3 size: 15 residues. CDR3 coding DNA: TGCAGTGCCAACGGACAGGGGACCATGAACACTGAAGCTTTCTTT. As protein: CSANGQGTMNTEAFF.

The V and J genes are TRBV4-3 and TRBJ1-1, with TRBD1 identical over 7 bases. With 4 bases clipped from V and 5 bases from J, the junction kept 10 bases outside the gene matches. This CDR3 spans 15 amino acids. CDR1 LGHNA and CDR2 YSLEER come from the germline V gene. Here the CDR3 DNA reads TGCGCCAGCAGCCTAGGGGGCGACAGGGATACTGAAGCTTTCTTT. Translation: CASSLGGDRDTEAFF.

V is TRBV5-1 and J is TRBJ2-5; 8 bases line up with TRBD2. V was clipped by 4 bases and J by 2 bases; unmatched bases: 19. The length of the CDR3 is 19 residues. Germline V gene lookup returns CDR1 SGHRS and CDR2 YFSETQ. Written as DNA, the CDR3 is TGCGCCAGCAGCACCCCCGGGACTAGAAAAGGATCAAAACAAGAGACCCAGTACTTC. Encoded protein: CASSTPGTRKGSKQETQYF.

This clonotype was seen more than once but under ten times. The V gene is TRBV4-1, the J gene TRBJ2-2; D remains unclear. Trimming shortened V by 1 base and J by 6 bases, and 9 bases separated the two germline ends. CDR3 length equals 14 residues. Germline V lookup: CDR1 MGHRA, CDR2 YSYEKL. CDR3 nucleotide sequence: TGCGCCAGCAGCCAAGTAAACGCCCCCGGGGAGCTGTTTTTT. Encoded protein: CASSQVNAPGELFF.

The chain carries TRBV4-1 and TRBJ2-7; D uncertain. CDR3 size: 15 residues. Trimming removed 4 bases from V and 2 bases from J, with 15 bases in between. The V gene's germline CDR1 is MGHRA and CDR2 YSYEKL. CDR3 in DNA: TGCGCCAGCAGCCGCTCCGGGTCGACAACCTACGAGCAGTACTTC. Residues: CASSRSGSTTYEQYF.

V usage is TRBV27 and J usage is TRBJ2-7; 11 bases are shared with TRBD2. CDR3 length: 16 amino acids. From germline, CDR1 is MNHEY and CDR2 SMNVEV (reference sequence). Losses at the gene ends were 7 bases for V and 3 bases for J; bases not matched to a gene: 11. The CDR3 here is CASTNLKTSGVYEQYF. In DNA form, the CDR3 reads TGTGCCAGCACCAATCTTAAGACTAGCGGGGTCTACGAGCAGTACTTC.

V is TRBV5-1 and J is TRBJ1-5; the D gene is possibly TRBD1 (5 bases). V shed 3 bases and J shed 1 base, with 8 bases lying between them. This CDR3 has 14 residues. Germline V gene data show CDR1 as SGHRS and CDR2 as YFSETQ. The DNA of the CDR3 is TGCGCCAGCAGCTGGGGACCCAGCAATCAGCCCCAGCATTTT. Amino acid sequence: CASSWGPSNQPQHF.

This chain uses TRBV12-3 or TRBV12-4 with TRBJ2-3; D not resolved. The CDR3 is 15 residues long. V was trimmed by 6 bases and J by 2 bases, leaving 15 bases between them. The CDR3 loop reads CASRRDRGFTDTQYF. CDR3 coding DNA: TGTGCCAGCAGAAGGGATAGAGGTTTCACAGATACGCAGTATTTT.

The V gene is TRBV24-1, the J gene TRBJ2-2, with 7 bases fitting TRBD1. The V gene's germline CDR1 is KGHDR and CDR2 SFDVKD. CDR3 size: 14 residues. V trimming: 9 bases; J trimming: 4 bases; junction bases outside the gene matches: 7. The CDR3, as DNA: TGTGCCACCCGAGGGGGCGTTGGCACCGGGGAGCTGTTTTTT. It translates to CATRGGVGTGELFF.

This clonotype was seen at least ten times. The chain combines TRBV10-3 with TRBJ2-1; the match to TRBD2 covers 8 bases. Germline V gives CDR1 ENHRY, CDR2 SYGVKD. V was pared by 4 bases and J by 7 bases, with 6 bases of the junction left unmatched. This CDR3 comprises 14 residues. The CDR3: CAISAGTSRNEQFF. In DNA, the CDR3 is TGTGCCATCAGTGCGGGGACTAGTCGAAATGAGCAGTTCTTC.

The chain couples TRBV28 to TRBJ1-4, with a possible D match to TRBD1 (5 bases). The CDR3 covers 13 residues. Trimming pared 8 bases from V and 5 bases from J, leaving 12 bases between. Germline assignment: CDR1 MDHEN and CDR2 SYDVKM. CDR3 DNA sequence: TGTGCCAGCCGGGACGGAGGAAATGAAAAACTGTTTTTT. It translates to CASRDGGNEKLFF. Drawing the rest from reference TRBV28 and TRBJ1-4, the complete variable domain is DVKVTQSSRYLVKRTGEKVFLECVQDMDHENMFWYRQDPGLGLRLIYFSYDVKMKEKGDIPEGYSVSREKKERFSLILESASTNQTSMYLCASRDGGNEKLFFGSGTQLSVL.

This clonotype was seen a few times. Written as DNA, the CDR3 is TGCAGTGCCCGTGGACCCGAAGCTTTCTTT. Translation gives CSARGPEAFF. V gene TRBV20-1 combines with J gene TRBJ1-1, with unresolved D. The CDR3 consists of 10 residues. Germline V gene lookup returns CDR1 DFQATT and CDR2 SNEGSKA (reference sequence). V lost 6 bases and J lost 8, with 10 bases in between.

This chain uses TRBV5-1 with TRBJ2-2, with D hard to call. The length of the CDR3 is 14 residues. Trimming took 5 bases from V and 6 from J, leaving 14 bases between them. Germline V gene data show CDR1 as SGHRS and CDR2 as YFSETQ. For the CDR3, the DNA is TGCGCCAGCAGTGAGCTGTCCGGGCCCGGGGAGCTGTTTTTT. Translation: CASSELSGPGELFF. The full variable domain, with the rest looked up from reference TRBV5-1 and TRBJ2-2, is KAGVTQTPRYLIKTRGQQVTLSCSPISGHRSVSWYQQTPGQGLQFLFEYFSETQRNKGNFPGRFSGRQFSNSRSEMNVSTLELGDSALYLCASSELSGPGELFFGEGSRLTVL.

This clonotype was counted only a few times. The chain carries TRBV6-1 and TRBJ2-7; D possibly uses TRBD1 or TRBD2 (5 bases each). CDR1 and CDR2 from the germline V gene are MNHNS and SASEGT. The V gene lost 7 bases and the J gene lost 3 bases, with 13 bases spanning the gap. The CDR3 has 13 residues. This chain's CDR3 is CASKWGPGYEQYF. The CDR3 DNA reads TGTGCCAGCAAGTGGGGACCCGGCTACGAGCAGTACTTC.

This clonotype was observed a handful of times. V is TRBV12-3 or TRBV12-4 and J is TRBJ2-7; 8 nucleotides agree with TRBD1. The CDR3 contains 15 residues. V dropped 4 bases and J dropped 0; count of bases not matched to a gene: 5. The CDR3 DNA follows: TGTGCCAGCAGTTCAAAGACAGGGGCCTCCTACGAGCAGTACTTC. This sequence encodes CASSSKTGASYEQYF.

This clonotype was counted only a few times. The genes are TRBV12-3 or TRBV12-4 and TRBJ1-4; 7 bases map to TRBD1. V was pared by 3 bases and J by 5 bases, with 3 bases of the junction left unmatched. This CDR3 contains 14 residues. CDR3 DNA sequence: TGTGCCAGCAGTTTCAGGGGGGGAAATGAAAAACTGTTTTTT. It yields the protein CASSFRGGNEKLFF.

V is TRBV29-1 and J is TRBJ2-7; D possibly corresponds to TRBD1 (6 bases). CDR1 SQVTM and CDR2 ANQGSEA come from the germline V gene. V was cut by 7 bases and J by 4 bases, with 20 bases left in between. The CDR3 sequence is 14 residues long. CDR3: CSAREQGIGYEQYF. The CDR3 region has the DNA TGCAGCGCCAGGGAACAGGGCATAGGGTACGAGCAGTACTTC.

This chain links TRBV24-1 with TRBJ1-2; no clear D. CDR3 length: 14 amino acids. The germline V and J ends were trimmed by 3 bases and 6 bases, with 13 bases remaining between them. Looked up from germline, CDR1 is KGHDR and CDR2 is SFDVKD. In nucleotides, the CDR3 is TGTGCCACCAGTGATCCATGGGTAGGAAATGGCTACACCTTC. This sequence encodes CATSDPWVGNGYTF.